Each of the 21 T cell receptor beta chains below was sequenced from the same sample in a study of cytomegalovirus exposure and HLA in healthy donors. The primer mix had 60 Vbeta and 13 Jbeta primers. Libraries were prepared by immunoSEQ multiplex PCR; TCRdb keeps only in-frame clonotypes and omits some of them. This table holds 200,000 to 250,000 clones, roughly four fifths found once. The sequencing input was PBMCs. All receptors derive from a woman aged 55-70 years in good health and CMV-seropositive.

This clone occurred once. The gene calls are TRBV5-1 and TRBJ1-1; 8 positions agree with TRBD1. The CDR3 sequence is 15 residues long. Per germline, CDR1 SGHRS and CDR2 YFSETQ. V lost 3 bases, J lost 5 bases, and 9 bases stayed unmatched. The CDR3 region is CASSSSTGGMTEAFF. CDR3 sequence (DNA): TGCGCCAGCAGCTCTAGCACAGGGGGTATGACTGAAGCTTTCTTT.

The CDR3 region is CASSETGGITGELFF. In nucleotides, the CDR3 is TGCGCCAGCAGCGAGACAGGGGGAATCACCGGGGAGCTGTTTTTT. This rearrangement joins TRBV5-1 to TRBJ2-2; TRBD1 agrees at 9 bases. Losses at the gene ends were 4 bases for V and 4 bases for J; bases not matched to a gene: 5. This CDR3 has 15 amino acids. Germline loops: CDR1 SGHRS, CDR2 YFSETQ. The full variable domain, completed using reference TRBV5-1 and TRBJ2-2, is KAGVTQTPRYLIKTRGQQVTLSCSPISGHRSVSWYQQTPGQGLQFLFEYFSETQRNKGNFPGRFSGRQFSNSRSEMNVSTLELGDSALYLCASSETGGITGELFFGEGSRLTVL.

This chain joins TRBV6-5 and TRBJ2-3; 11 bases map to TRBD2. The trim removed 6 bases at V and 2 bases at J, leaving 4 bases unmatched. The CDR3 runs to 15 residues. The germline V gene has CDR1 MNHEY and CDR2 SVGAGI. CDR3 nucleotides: TGTGCCAGCAGATCGGGACTAGCGGCCACAGATACGCAGTATTTT. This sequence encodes CASRSGLAATDTQYF.

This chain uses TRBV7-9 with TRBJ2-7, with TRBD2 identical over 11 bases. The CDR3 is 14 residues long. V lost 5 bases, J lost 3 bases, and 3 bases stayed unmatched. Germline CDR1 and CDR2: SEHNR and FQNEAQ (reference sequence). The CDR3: CASSQGLADYEQYF. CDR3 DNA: TGTGCCAGCAGCCAGGGACTAGCGGACTACGAGCAGTACTTC.

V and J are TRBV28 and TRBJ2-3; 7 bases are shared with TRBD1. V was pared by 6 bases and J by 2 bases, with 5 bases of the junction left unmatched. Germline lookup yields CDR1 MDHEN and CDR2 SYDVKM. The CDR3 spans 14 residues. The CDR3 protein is CASRIGTDTDTQYF. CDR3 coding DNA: TGTGCCAGCAGGATCGGGACAGACACAGATACGCAGTATTTT.

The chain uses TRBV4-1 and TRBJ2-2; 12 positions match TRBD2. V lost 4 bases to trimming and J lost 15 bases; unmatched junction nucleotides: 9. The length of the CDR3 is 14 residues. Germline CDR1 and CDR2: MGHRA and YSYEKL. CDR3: CASSPPGLAGMLFF. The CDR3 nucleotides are TGCGCCAGCAGCCCCCCCGGACTAGCGGGAATGTTGTTTTTT.

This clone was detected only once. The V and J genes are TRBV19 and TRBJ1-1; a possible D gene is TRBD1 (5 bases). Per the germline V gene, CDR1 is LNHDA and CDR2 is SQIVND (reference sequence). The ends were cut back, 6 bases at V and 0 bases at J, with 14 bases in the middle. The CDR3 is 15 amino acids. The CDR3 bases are TGTGCCAGTAGCTTAGACAGAATCATGAACACTGAAGCTTTCTTT. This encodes CASSLDRIMNTEAFF.

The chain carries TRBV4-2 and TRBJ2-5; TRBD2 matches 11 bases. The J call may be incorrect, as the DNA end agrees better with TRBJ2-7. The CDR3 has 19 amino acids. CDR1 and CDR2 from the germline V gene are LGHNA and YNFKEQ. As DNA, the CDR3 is TGTGCCAGCAGCCAAGAAAACTCCCCCTCTAGCGGGAGGTTCTACGAGCAGTACTTC. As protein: CASSQENSPSSGRFYEQYF.

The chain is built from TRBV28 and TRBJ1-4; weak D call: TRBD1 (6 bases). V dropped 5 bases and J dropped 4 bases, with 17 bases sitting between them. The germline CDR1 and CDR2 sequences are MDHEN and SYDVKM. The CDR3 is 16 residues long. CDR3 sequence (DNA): TGTGCCAGCAGTCCACTGGGGCAGGGACATAATGAAAAACTGTTTTTT. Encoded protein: CASSPLGQGHNEKLFF.

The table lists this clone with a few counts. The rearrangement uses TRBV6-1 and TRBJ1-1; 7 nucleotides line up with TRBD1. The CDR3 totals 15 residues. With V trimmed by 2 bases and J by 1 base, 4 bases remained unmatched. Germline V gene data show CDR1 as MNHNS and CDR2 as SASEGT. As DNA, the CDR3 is TGTGCCAGCAGTGAACATAGGACAGGGAACACTGAAGCTTTCTTT. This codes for CASSEHRTGNTEAFF.

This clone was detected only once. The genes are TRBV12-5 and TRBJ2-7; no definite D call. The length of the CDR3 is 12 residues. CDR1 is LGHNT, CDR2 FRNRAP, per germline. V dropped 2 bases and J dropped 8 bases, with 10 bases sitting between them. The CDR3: CASGLLPTKQYF. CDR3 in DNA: TGTGCTAGTGGTTTGCTCCCGACAAAGCAGTACTTC.

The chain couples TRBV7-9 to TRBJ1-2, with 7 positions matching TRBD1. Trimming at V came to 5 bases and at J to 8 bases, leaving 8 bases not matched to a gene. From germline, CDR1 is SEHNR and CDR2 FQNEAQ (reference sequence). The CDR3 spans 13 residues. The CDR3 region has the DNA TGTGCCAGCAGCGCGACAGGGCCGGGGGGCTACACCTTC. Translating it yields CASSATGPGGYTF.

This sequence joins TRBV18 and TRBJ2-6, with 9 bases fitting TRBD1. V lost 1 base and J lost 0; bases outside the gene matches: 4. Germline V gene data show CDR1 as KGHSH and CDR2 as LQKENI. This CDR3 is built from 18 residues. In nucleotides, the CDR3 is TGTGCCAGCTCACCACGAGCGGACAGGGGCTCTGGGGCCAACGTCCTGACTTTC. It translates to CASSPRADRGSGANVLTF.

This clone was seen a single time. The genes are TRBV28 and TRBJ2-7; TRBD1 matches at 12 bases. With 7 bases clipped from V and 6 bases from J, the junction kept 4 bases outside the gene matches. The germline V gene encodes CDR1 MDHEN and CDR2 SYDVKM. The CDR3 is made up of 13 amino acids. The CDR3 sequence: CASTRDRGPEQYF. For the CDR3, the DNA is TGTGCCAGCACCAGGGACAGGGGGCCCGAGCAGTACTTC.

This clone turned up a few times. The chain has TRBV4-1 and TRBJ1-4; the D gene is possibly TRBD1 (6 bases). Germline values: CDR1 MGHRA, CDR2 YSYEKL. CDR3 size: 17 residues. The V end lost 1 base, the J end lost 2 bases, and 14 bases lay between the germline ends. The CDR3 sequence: CASSQVVDRKTNEKLFF. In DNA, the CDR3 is TGCGCCAGCAGCCAAGTCGTAGACAGGAAGACTAATGAAAAACTGTTTTTT.

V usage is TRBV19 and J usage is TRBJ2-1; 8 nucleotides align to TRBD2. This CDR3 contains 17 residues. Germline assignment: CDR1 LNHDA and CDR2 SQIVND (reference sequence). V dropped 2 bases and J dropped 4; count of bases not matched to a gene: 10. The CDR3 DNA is TGTGCCAGTAGTATATCGGGAGGGCGTCAAGGATACAATGAGCAGTTCTTC. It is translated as CASSISGGRQGYNEQFF.

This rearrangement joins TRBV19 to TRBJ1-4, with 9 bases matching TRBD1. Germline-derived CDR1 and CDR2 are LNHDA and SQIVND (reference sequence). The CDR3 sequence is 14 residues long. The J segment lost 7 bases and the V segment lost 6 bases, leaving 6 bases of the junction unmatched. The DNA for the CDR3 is TGTGCCAGTAGCCCCGGGACAGGGCCTGAAAAACTGTTTTTT. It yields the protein CASSPGTGPEKLFF.

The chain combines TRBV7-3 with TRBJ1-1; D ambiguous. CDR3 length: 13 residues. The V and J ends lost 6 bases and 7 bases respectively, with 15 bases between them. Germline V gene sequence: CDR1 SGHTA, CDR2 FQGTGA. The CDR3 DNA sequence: TGTGCCAGCAGACAATCGATAATTATTGAAGCTTTCTTT. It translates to CASRQSIIIEAFF. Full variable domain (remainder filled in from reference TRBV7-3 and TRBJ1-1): GAGVSQTPSNKVTEKGKYVELRCDPISGHTALYWYRQSLGQGPEFLIYFQGTGAADDSGLPNDRFFAVRPEGSVSTLKIQRTERGDSAVYLCASRQSIIIEAFFGQGTRLTVV.

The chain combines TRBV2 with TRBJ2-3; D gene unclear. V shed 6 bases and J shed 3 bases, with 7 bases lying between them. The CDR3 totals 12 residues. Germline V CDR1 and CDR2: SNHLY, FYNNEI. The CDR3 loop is CASRVLTDTQYF. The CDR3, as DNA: TGTGCCAGCAGAGTACTGACAGATACGCAGTATTTT. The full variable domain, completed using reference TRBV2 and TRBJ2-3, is EPEVTQTPSHQVTQMGQEVILRCVPISNHLYFYWYRQILGQKVEFLVSFYNNEISEKSEIFDDQFSVERPDGSNFTLKIRSTKLEDSAMYFCASRVLTDTQYFGPGTRLTVL.

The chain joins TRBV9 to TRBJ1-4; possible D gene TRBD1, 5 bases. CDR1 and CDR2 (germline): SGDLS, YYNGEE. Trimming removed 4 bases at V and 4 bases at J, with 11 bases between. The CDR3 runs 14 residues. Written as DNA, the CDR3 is TGTGCCAGCAGCCAGACAGATAATAATGAAAAACTGTTTTTT. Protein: CASSQTDNNEKLFF.

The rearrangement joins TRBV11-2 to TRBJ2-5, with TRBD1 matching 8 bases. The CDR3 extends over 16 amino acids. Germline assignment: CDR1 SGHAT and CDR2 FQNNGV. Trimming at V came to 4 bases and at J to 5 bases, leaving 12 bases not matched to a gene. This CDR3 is CASSSGDRRQGETQYF. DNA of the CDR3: TGTGCCAGCAGCTCGGGCGATCGGAGACAGGGGGAGACCCAGTACTTC.